These 13 T cell receptor beta chains originate from one sample sequenced in a study of beta chain features in type 1 diabetes. As every portion of the isolated RNA was reverse transcribed, the sequencing read expressed TCRB transcripts. The data were produced by immunoSEQ multiplex PCR, yet TCRdb's version contains in-frame clones alone and is incomplete. The profile shows 680,000 or so clones, about 14% of them singletons. Input material: naive CD4+ T cells from blood. Receptors originate from a man aged 18 to 35 in good health.

The genes are TRBV30 and TRBJ1-1; D possibly corresponds to TRBD1 (5 bases). Germline CDR1 and CDR2: GTSNPN and SVGIG (reference sequence). The length of the CDR3 is 10 residues. Trimming pared 1 base from V and 11 bases from J, leaving 8 bases between. The CDR3 DNA sequence: TGTGCCTGGAGTGGGGGACGGGCTTTCTTT. This gives the protein CAWSGGRAFF.

This clone was recorded many times. V gene TRBV7-9 combines with J gene TRBJ2-3; D call uncertain. The CDR3 loop spans 15 amino acids. In germline, CDR1 is SEHNR, CDR2 FQNEAQ (reference sequence). V was cut by 5 bases and J by 2 bases, with 14 bases left in between. The CDR3 spells CASSLTRTYTDTQYF. CDR3 nucleotides: TGTGCCAGCAGCCTAACGCGGACGTACACAGATACGCAGTATTTT.

The chain links TRBV10-3 to TRBJ2-3; 7 bases align to TRBD2. Trimming took 11 bases from V and 0 from J; bases not matched to a gene: 5. The CDR3 consists of 13 residues. CDR1 ENHRY and CDR2 SYGVKD come from the germline V gene. The CDR3 nucleotides are TGTGCCGCCGGGCGGGAGAGCACAGATACGCAGTATTTT. Translating gives CAAGRESTDTQYF.

This clone was seen only a few times. The chain employs TRBV7-9 and TRBJ2-1, with 8 bases lining up with TRBD1. Trimming took 5 bases from V and 7 from J; bases not matched to a gene: 7. The germline V gene encodes CDR1 SEHNR and CDR2 FQNEAQ (reference sequence). CDR3 length equals 14 residues. In nucleotides, the CDR3 is TGTGCCAGCAGCCCTACGGACAGGGAGAATGAGCAGTTCTTC. It codes for CASSPTDRENEQFF.

A few counts support this clone. The chain links TRBV9 to TRBJ2-7; TRBD1 aligns across 7 bases. V shed 0 bases and J 6 bases; nucleotides not matched to a gene: 6. Germline V lookup: CDR1 SGDLS, CDR2 YYNGEE. The CDR3 totals 14 residues. The CDR3 bases are TGTGCCAGCAGCGTAGAGGGGGCCTTGCGCGAGCAGTACTTC. It yields the protein CASSVEGALREQYF.

This chain connects TRBV27 to TRBJ2-2, with a possible D match to TRBD2 (5 bases). The CDR3 sequence is 15 residues long. CDR1 MNHEY and CDR2 SMNVEV come from the germline V gene (reference sequence). V was pared by 2 bases and J by 6 bases, with 13 bases between. The CDR3: CASSLQRVRSGELFF. The CDR3 DNA reads TGTGCCAGCAGTTTACAGAGGGTGAGGTCCGGGGAGCTGTTTTTT.

J is TRBJ2-1 and V is TRBV11-2, with 13 nucleotides matching TRBD2. CDR1 and CDR2 (germline): SGHAT, FQNNGV. This CDR3 comprises 14 residues. After removal of 5 bases from V and 9 bases from J, the junction contained 4 bases not matched to a gene. The CDR3 region has the DNA TGTGCCAGCAGCAGGACTAGCGGGAGAGGTGAGCAGTTCTTC. Its translation: CASSRTSGRGEQFF.

This clone was seen only a few times. This rearrangement joins TRBV5-4 to TRBJ2-5; TRBD2 agrees at 9 bases. The CDR3 has 14 residues. Germline CDR1 SGHNT, CDR2 YYREEE (reference sequence). The trim removed 7 bases at V and 3 bases at J, leaving 7 bases unmatched. CDR3 sequence reads: CASGLAGAEETQYF. Here the CDR3 DNA reads TGTGCCAGCGGATTAGCGGGAGCTGAAGAGACCCAGTACTTC.

V gene TRBV11-2 combines with J gene TRBJ2-2; 8 bases are a match to TRBD1. Germline lookup yields CDR1 SGHAT and CDR2 FQNNGV. The CDR3 length is 17 residues. Losses at the gene ends were 0 bases for V and 1 base for J; bases not matched to a gene: 4. The DNA of the CDR3 is TGTGCCAGCAGCTTAGATCCAGGACAGGGGAACACCGGGGAGCTGTTTTTT. This sequence encodes CASSLDPGQGNTGELFF.

The V gene is TRBV7-3, the J gene TRBJ2-1, with TRBD1 as a possible D gene (5 bases). The germline gives CDR1 SGHTA, CDR2 FQGTGA. V lost 1 base and J 5 bases, leaving 15 bases between the germline ends. The CDR3 length is 16 residues. CDR3 protein: CASSLRFLDRDNEQFF. The CDR3, as DNA: TGTGCCAGCAGCTTAAGGTTCCTCGACAGAGACAATGAGCAGTTCTTC.

This clone appeared a few times. The V and J genes are TRBV7-9 and TRBJ2-7, with 7 bases matching TRBD1. CDR3 length: 13 residues. Germline CDR1 reads SEHNR; CDR2 reads FQNEAQ (reference sequence). V was clipped by 5 bases and J by 5 bases; unmatched bases: 6. CDR3 loop: CASSRDSIHEQYF. DNA for the CDR3: TGTGCCAGCAGCCGGGACAGTATCCACGAGCAGTACTTC.

This clone was observed a handful of times. This sequence joins TRBV29-1 and TRBJ2-1; 7 positions agree with TRBD2. CDR3 length equals 17 residues. Germline V gene sequence: CDR1 SQVTM, CDR2 ANQGSEA. CDR3 sequence reads: CTHRGTGGEYTYNEQFF. The CDR3 nucleotides read TGCACCCACAGAGGAACTGGGGGGGAATATACCTACAATGAGCAGTTCTTC.

The V call is TRBV6-1, the J call TRBJ1-2; D not certain. This CDR3 comprises 11 residues. Trimming stripped 3 bases from V and 8 bases from J, with 7 bases between. CDR1 is MNHNS and CDR2 is SASEGT in the germline V gene. The CDR3: CASSDWGGYTF. CDR3 bases: TGTGCCAGCAGTGATTGGGGAGGCTACACCTTC.